This T cell receptor (beta chain) was sequenced for a study of response to subunit inactivated influenza vaccine. TCRdb re-analysed the RT-PCR reads in MiXCR, keeping a single row per CDR3 protein. The table has roughly 550,000 distinct CDR3 sequences, around 21% seen once. This CDR3 contains 15 residues. Trimming left V 4 bases short and J 3 bases short, with 13 bases between. Germline CDR1 SNHLY, CDR2 FYNNEI. These same records also appear under a second study, on T cells expressing NK-cell markers. Per that paper: What made the TCR beta cDNA was 5'RACE template switching with UMIs. Cells sorted as CD3+CD56+NKG2C+, CD3+CD56+NKG2C- and CD3+CD56-NKG2C+ T cells supplied the TCR beta repertoires.

The TCR sequence derives from a man aged 50 or older who received an inactivated influenza vaccine. The chain employs TRBV2 and TRBJ2-1, with a tentative D call TRBD1 (6 bases). Sample: CD4+ T cells sorted from PBMCs, taken approximately 13 days after vaccination. CDR3 sequence (DNA): TGTGCCAGCAGTGCGACACAGGGCGGCTACAATGAGCAGTTCTTC. Amino acids: CASSATQGGYNEQFF. The entire variable domain, with the rest obtained from reference TRBV2 and TRBJ2-1, is as follows: EPEVTQTPSHQVTQMGQEVILRCVPISNHLYFYWYRQILGQKVEFLVSFYNNEISEKSEIFDDQFSVERPDGSNFTLKIRSTKLEDSAMYFCASSATQGGYNEQFFGPGTRLTVL.